This TCR beta chain was found in a study of T-cell reconstitution after alpha-beta-depleted transplantation in children. CDR1 SGHAT and CDR2 FQNNGV come from the germline V gene. The CDR3 consists of 17 residues. V shed 4 bases, J shed 3 bases, and the junction held 14 bases outside the gene matches. This clonotype was seen a few times. Its antigen remains unidentified. TCRbeta library construction was performed incorporating unique molecular identifiers. MiXCR, run by TCRdb on the PCR reads, gives a single entry per CDR3 protein. Of some 460,000 distinct CDR3 sequences in the sample, 15% to 20% are singletons; the top ten hold 25% to 35%. Study observations and caveats: At one year after transplant, newly produced T cells mostly accounted for T-cell counts and diversity. Surviving recipient T cells and thymic progenitors underlay high day-60 TCRbeta diversity in some patients. It was reported that alpha-beta T cells came from several hundred expanded graft clones (about two months after transplant).

The sequence came from a boy under three years old who had a stem cell transplant for Wiskott-Aldrich syndrome, so the T cells may come from the graft donor. V gene TRBV11-2 combines with J gene TRBJ2-7; 8 nucleotides match TRBD2. The sample here was PBMCs, mostly from graft donor cells, taken 360 days after TCRalphabeta/CD19-depleted stem cell transplant. The CDR3, as DNA: TGTGCCAGCAGCTCCTTTAATCTGCGGGAGGCAGTCTACGAGCAGTACTTC. As protein: CASSSFNLREAVYEQYF.